This entry lists 8 T cell receptor beta chains sequenced from one sample in a study of cytotoxic CD8 clonotypes in ibrutinib-treated CLL. TCRdb's copy holds only in-frame clones and misses some; the assay was immunoSEQ multiplex PCR. The sample records around 130,000 clones, 84% being singletons. The sample was PBMCs, taken after 24 months of ibrutinib treatment. Source of these receptors: a human donor with chronic lymphocytic leukemia.

This clone has just one count. J is TRBJ1-2 and V is TRBV10-1; D remains unclear. The CDR3 loop spans 12 amino acids. The V end lost 4 bases, the J end lost 4 bases, and 7 bases lay between the germline ends. Germline V gives CDR1 WNHNN, CDR2 SYGVQD (reference sequence). The CDR3 nucleotides read TGCGCCAGCAGTGGAGACCTCTATGGCTACACCTTC. Residues: CASSGDLYGYTF.

The chain links TRBV10-2 to TRBJ2-5, with TRBD1 matching 7 bases. The trim removed 3 bases at V and 2 bases at J, leaving 6 bases unmatched. In germline, CDR1 is WSHSY, CDR2 SAAADI. The CDR3 sequence is 15 residues long. The CDR3 nucleotides read TGCGCCAGCAGTGAACAAGGGGGCAGGCAAGAGACCCAGTACTTC. Translating gives CASSEQGGRQETQYF.

Written as DNA, the CDR3 is TGTGCCAGTGGGACATCCTATGGCTACACCTTC. This codes for CASGTSYGYTF. The rearrangement joins TRBV10-3 to TRBJ1-2; perhaps TRBD1 as D (6 bases). The germline V gene has CDR1 ENHRY and CDR2 SYGVKD. CDR3 length: 11 residues. V was cut by 10 bases and J by 4 bases, with 10 bases left in between.

The J gene is TRBJ1-2, the V gene TRBV19; D might be TRBD1 (5 bases). Trimming left V 5 bases short and J 1 base short, with 20 bases between. This CDR3 contains 17 residues. The germline CDR1 and CDR2 sequences are LNHDA and SQIVND (reference sequence). CDR3 nucleotides: TGTGCCAGTAGTCCAGGATTGACAGCATCTCTTAACTATGGCTACACCTTC. Translating it yields CASSPGLTASLNYGYTF. The full variable domain, its missing parts supplied by reference TRBV19 and TRBJ1-2, is DGGITQSPKYLFRKEGQNVTLSCEQNLNHDAMYWYRQDPGQGLRLIYYSQIVNDFQKGDIAEGYSVSREKKESFPLTVTSAQKNPTAFYLCASSPGLTASLNYGYTFGSGTRLTVV.

This clone was seen just once. The chain couples TRBV18 to TRBJ2-3; 9 bases agree with TRBD1. CDR3 length: 14 amino acids. Germline CDR1 and CDR2: KGHSH and LQKENI. After removal of 2 bases from V and 4 bases from J, the junction contained 1 base not matched to a gene. CDR3 nucleotide sequence: TGTGCCAGCTCACCAGGACAGGGGTCAGATACGCAGTATTTT. Protein: CASSPGQGSDTQYF.

This chain joins TRBV6-5 and TRBJ1-1; D is unclear. Trimming took 7 bases from V and 4 from J, leaving 7 bases between them. CDR3 length equals 11 residues. Germline lookup yields CDR1 MNHEY and CDR2 SVGAGI. For the CDR3, the DNA is TGTGCCAGCATTAGGGCCACTGAAGCTTTCTTT. This sequence encodes CASIRATEAFF.

The chain uses TRBV18 and TRBJ2-3; TRBD1 matches at 10 bases. CDR1 and CDR2 (germline): KGHSH, LQKENI. The CDR3 extends over 16 amino acids. The V gene end was trimmed by 6 bases and the J gene end by 2 bases; junction bases not matched to a gene: 8. The CDR3 protein is CASSRDRGLHTDTQYF. CDR3 coding DNA: TGTGCCAGCTCGCGGGACAGGGGACTCCACACAGATACGCAGTATTTT. The whole variable domain, filled in from reference TRBV18 and TRBJ2-3, reads NAGVMQNPRHLVRRRGQEARLRCSPMKGHSHVYWYRQLPEEGLKFMVYLQKENIIDESGMPKERFSAEFPKEGPSILRIQQVVRGDSAAYFCASSRDRGLHTDTQYFGPGTRLTVL.

The J gene is TRBJ2-4, the V gene TRBV10-1; maybe TRBD2 (5 bases). The CDR3 runs 15 residues. The germline V and J ends were trimmed by 0 bases and 6 bases, with 12 bases remaining between them. CDR1 and CDR2 (germline): WNHNN, SYGVQD (reference sequence). The chain's CDR3 is CASSESRGSLNIQYF. CDR3 DNA sequence: TGCGCCAGCAGTGAGTCCCGAGGGTCCCTAAACATTCAGTACTTC.